This TCR beta chain was profiled in a study of T-cell memory formation after mild COVID-19. Germline V gives CDR1 DFQATT, CDR2 SNEGSKA (reference sequence). The V gene lost 0 bases and the J gene lost 7 bases, with 23 bases spanning the gap. CDR3 size: 17 residues. TCRdb re-called the 5' RACE reads through MiXCR, storing one row per CDR3 protein. This sample has roughly 380,000 distinct CDR3 sequences, with 25% to 30% found just once. The sample taken for sequencing was PBMCs or a T cell subset sorted from them (not recorded which). J is TRBJ2-3 and V is TRBV20-1; TRBD2 is a possible D gene (6 bases). This TCR derives from an adult woman who had mild COVID-19 (a few samples of this study predate the infection). Cell type and time point are not known. CDR3 in amino acids: CSARDLEAGLPTYTQYF. The CDR3 nucleotides are TGCAGTGCTAGAGATCTTGAGGCGGGACTCCCGACGTATACGCAGTATTTT.